Below are 29 T cell receptor beta chains sequenced from a single sample in a study of blood T cell repertoires in COVID-19. Sequencing was performed with immunoSEQ multiplex PCR; in TCRdb, only in-frame clones are kept and a portion is missing. The table has under 50,000 clones, about 88% seen once. Sequencing input: peripheral blood. These receptors were taken from a man aged 65 to 79 with active COVID-19.

The genes are TRBV7-9 and TRBJ1-5, with D perhaps TRBD1 (5 bases). With 1 base removed from V and 0 bases from J, the gap between germline ends came to 19 bases. The V gene's germline CDR1 is SEHNR and CDR2 FQNEAQ (reference sequence). The CDR3 is made up of 19 amino acids. The CDR3 here is CASSLVRASLPVSNQPQHF. The CDR3 DNA sequence: TGTGCCAGCAGCTTAGTCAGGGCCAGTTTGCCCGTTAGCAATCAGCCCCAGCATTTT. The full variable domain, in which reference TRBV7-9 and TRBJ1-5 provide the parts outside the CDR3, is DTGVSQNPRHKITKRGQNVTFRCDPISEHNRLYWYRQTLGQGPEFLTYFQNEAQLEKSRLLSDRFSAERPKGSFSTLEIQRTEQGDSAMYLCASSLVRASLPVSNQPQHFGDGTRLSIL.

The chain links TRBV4-2 to TRBJ2-5; D possibly corresponds to TRBD2 (5 bases). Trimming stripped 1 base from V and 1 base from J, with 10 bases between. Germline V gene sequence: CDR1 LGHNA, CDR2 YNFKEQ. CDR3 length: 15 residues. This CDR3 is CASSQVGRAQETQYF. The CDR3 DNA reads TGTGCCAGCAGCCAAGTTGGGCGGGCCCAAGAGACCCAGTACTTC.

This clone was seen more than once but under ten times. V gene TRBV7-6 combines with J gene TRBJ2-5; D gene ambiguous. V was pared by 5 bases and J by 3 bases, with 16 bases between. Germline V gives CDR1 SGHVS, CDR2 FNYEAQ. The CDR3 length is 15 residues. The CDR3 here is CASSPTPSREETQYF. The CDR3 coding sequence is TGTGCCAGCAGCCCAACACCTTCTCGGGAAGAGACCCAGTACTTC.

This clone was detected only a few times. The chain links TRBV6-5 to TRBJ2-2; D is uncertain. The CDR3 is 12 residues long. The V gene's germline CDR1 is MNHEY and CDR2 SVGAGI. Trimming took 4 bases from V and 4 from J, leaving 4 bases between them. The CDR3 sequence: CASSSGTGELFF. The CDR3 coding sequence is TGTGCCAGCAGTTCCGGCACCGGGGAGCTGTTTTTT.

This chain joins TRBV27 and TRBJ2-5, with 7 bases identical to TRBD2. The junction had 7 bases not matched to a gene; V was cut back by 7 bases and J by 5 bases. The V gene's germline CDR1 is MNHEY and CDR2 SMNVEV (reference sequence). The CDR3 runs to 13 residues. The CDR3 loop reads CASKAGVLETQYF. The CDR3 DNA is TGTGCCAGCAAGGCGGGAGTGTTGGAGACCCAGTACTTC.

V usage is TRBV27 and J usage is TRBJ2-7; TRBD1 matches at 7 bases. CDR3 size: 13 residues. The V and J ends lost 3 bases and 7 bases, in that order; junction bases with no gene match: 6. The germline gives CDR1 MNHEY, CDR2 SMNVEV (reference sequence). CDR3 nucleotides: TGTGCCAGCAGTTTGAAGGGGGCTCGAGAGCAGTACTTC. Translated, it gives CASSLKGAREQYF.

This chain connects TRBV5-1 to TRBJ2-7, with 8 nucleotides matching TRBD2. V lost 6 bases, J lost 7 bases, and 12 bases stayed unmatched. The CDR3 is 14 amino acids. Per the germline V gene, CDR1 is SGHRS and CDR2 is YFSETQ. The CDR3 bases are TGCGCCAGCAACCCTGGGGTAGCGGGACGGGAGCAGTACTTC. Residues: CASNPGVAGREQYF.

The CDR3 DNA reads as TGTGCCAGCAAGGCGGGAGGACGGGGTGAAGCTTTCTTT. It translates to CASKAGGRGEAFF. This chain links TRBV28 with TRBJ1-1, with unresolved D. Trimming removed 7 bases from V and 7 bases from J, with 16 bases in between. Germline CDR1 is MDHEN and CDR2 is SYDVKM. The CDR3 length is 13 residues.

The V call is TRBV19, the J call TRBJ2-3; D is uncertain. Trimming took 3 bases from V and 0 from J, leaving 7 bases between them. In germline, CDR1 is LNHDA, CDR2 SQIVND (reference sequence). This CDR3 contains 14 residues. The CDR3 region is CASSISSSTDTQYF. CDR3 nucleotides: TGTGCCAGTAGTATCAGTTCCAGCACAGATACGCAGTATTTT.

This rearrangement joins TRBV5-1 to TRBJ1-2; 9 positions agree with TRBD1. Per the germline V gene, CDR1 is SGHRS and CDR2 is YFSETQ. Trimming cost V 4 bases and J 3 bases; bases outside gene matches: 1. This CDR3 region has 13 residues. The CDR3 coding sequence is TGCGCCAGCAGCACAGGGGGCGACTATGGCTACACCTTC. Protein: CASSTGGDYGYTF.

The V and J genes are TRBV18 and TRBJ2-3; possibly TRBD1 for D (6 bases). This CDR3 has 16 residues. Germline V CDR1 and CDR2: KGHSH, LQKENI. V lost 3 bases, J lost 0 bases, and 13 bases lay in between. CDR3 sequence (DNA): TGTGCCAGCTCACCGAGGACAGCCACTAGCACAGATACGCAGTATTTT. Encoded protein: CASSPRTATSTDTQYF.

This clone showed up just once. The chain recombines TRBV28 with TRBJ1-5; possible D gene TRBD1, 6 bases. The V and J ends lost 5 bases and 3 bases respectively, with 17 bases between them. The length of the CDR3 is 16 residues. The germline gives CDR1 MDHEN, CDR2 SYDVKM. The CDR3 region is CASSRAGARYNQPQHF. CDR3 nucleotides: TGTGCCAGCAGTCGAGCGGGGGCGCGTTACAATCAGCCCCAGCATTTT.

This clone was recorded a few times. The chain uses TRBV18 and TRBJ2-2, with 10 bases aligning to TRBD1. CDR1 KGHSH and CDR2 LQKENI come from the germline V gene. This CDR3 comprises 18 residues. J gave up 6 bases and V 1 base, and 11 bases lay outside the gene matches. The CDR3 loop is CASSPLRGQGTRAGELFF. Here the CDR3 DNA reads TGTGCCAGCTCACCACTAAGGGGACAGGGGACGAGGGCCGGGGAGCTGTTTTTT.

The chain uses TRBV3-1 (or the pseudogene TRBV3-2) and TRBJ2-1, with 13 bases lining up with TRBD2. CDR1 is LGHDT and CDR2 is YNNKEL in the germline V gene (reference sequence). V lost 0 bases to trimming and J lost 5 bases; unmatched junction nucleotides: 4. The CDR3 is 17 residues long. DNA of the CDR3: TGTGCCAGCAGCCAAGACCAGGGACTAGCGGGAAACAATGAGCAGTTCTTC. It specifies CASSQDQGLAGNNEQFF.

The chain links TRBV5-6 to TRBJ1-2; unclear D gene. V gave up 1 base and J gave up 5 bases, with 15 bases separating them. The CDR3 has 15 residues. Looked up from germline, CDR1 is SGHDT and CDR2 is YYEEEE. The CDR3 DNA follows: TGTGCCAGCAGCTTGTCTGTCCGGTCGTCATATGGCTACACCTTC. Translated: CASSLSVRSSYGYTF.

The chain is built from TRBV14 and TRBJ1-3; no definite D call. V was pared by 1 base and J by 1 base, with 14 bases between. CDR3 length equals 17 residues. CDR1 and CDR2 from the germline V gene are SGHDN and FVKESK. CDR3 in DNA: TGTGCCAGCAGCCAAGCCCCGCTTGGAGGTTCTGGAAACACCATATATTTT. Translation gives CASSQAPLGGSGNTIYF. Full variable domain (remainder filled in from reference TRBV14 and TRBJ1-3): EAGVTQFPSHSVIEKGQTVTLRCDPISGHDNLYWYRRVMGKEIKFLLHFVKESKQDESGMPNNRFLAERTGGTYSTLKVQPAELEDSGVYFCASSQAPLGGSGNTIYFGEGSWLTVV.

The chain carries TRBV19 and TRBJ1-5; 7 positions agree with TRBD1. The CDR3 length is 13 residues. Germline-derived CDR1 and CDR2 are LNHDA and SQIVND (reference sequence). With V trimmed by 7 bases and J by 7 bases, 7 bases remained unmatched. CDR3 sequence: CASKGTGEQPQHF. CDR3 in DNA: TGTGCCAGTAAGGGAACAGGGGAGCAGCCCCAGCATTTT.

The CDR3 nucleotides read TGTGCCAGCAGTTCTAGCGGGAGGTCAAATGAGCAGTTCTTC. Translated: CASSSSGRSNEQFF. This chain links TRBV6-2 or TRBV6-3 with TRBJ2-1; 11 bases align to TRBD2. The germline V gene has CDR1 MNHEY and CDR2 SVGEGT. V trimming: 4 bases; J trimming: 7 bases; junction bases outside the gene matches: 3. The CDR3 is made up of 14 amino acids.

The chain carries TRBV7-2 and TRBJ2-3, with 10 bases aligning to TRBD2. Trimming removed 5 bases from V and 4 bases from J; junction bases left unmatched: 6. The CDR3 length is 15 residues. The germline V gene has CDR1 SGHTA and CDR2 FQGNSA. The CDR3: CASSNSGGVPDTQYF. For the CDR3, the DNA is TGTGCCAGCAGCAACAGCGGGGGGGTACCAGATACGCAGTATTTT. The full variable domain, with the rest looked up from reference TRBV7-2 and TRBJ2-3, is GAGVSQSPSNKVTEKGKDVELRCDPISGHTALYWYRQSLGQGLEFLIYFQGNSAPDKSGLPSDRFSAERTGGSVSTLTIQRTQQEDSAVYLCASSNSGGVPDTQYFGPGTRLTVL.

The chain links TRBV18 to TRBJ2-3; no reliable D call. Trimming cost V 3 bases and J 0 bases, with 4 bases left between them. The CDR3 consists of 13 residues. The germline V gene has CDR1 KGHSH and CDR2 LQKENI. The CDR3 DNA reads TGTGCCAGCTCACCGGGCAGCACAGATACGCAGTATTTT. Translating gives CASSPGSTDTQYF. Based on the CDR3 plus reference TRBV18 and TRBJ2-3, the full variable domain is NAGVMQNPRHLVRRRGQEARLRCSPMKGHSHVYWYRQLPEEGLKFMVYLQKENIIDESGMPKERFSAEFPKEGPSILRIQQVVRGDSAAYFCASSPGSTDTQYFGPGTRLTVL.

This clone was counted once. CDR3 in DNA: TGTGCCAGCAAGGGGGAGGGCACCGGGGAGCTGTTTTTT. This gives the protein CASKGEGTGELFF. The chain carries TRBV2 and TRBJ2-2; TRBD2 might be the D (7 bases). CDR1 and CDR2 from the germline V gene are SNHLY and FYNNEI. This CDR3 is 13 amino acids long. V gave up 7 bases and J gave up 4 bases, with 10 bases separating them.

The rearrangement joins TRBV21-1 to TRBJ2-5; the D call TRBD2 from the table was never checked on the DNA. TRBV21-1 is annotated as a pseudogene. This CDR3 is 14 amino acids long. CDR3 coding DNA: TGTGCCAGCAGCAAAAGGGAGGAGGTTAGGGCCCAGTACTTC. This sequence encodes CASSKREEVRAQYF.

This sequence joins TRBV11-3 and TRBJ2-7; 8 bases are a match to TRBD1. The CDR3 runs to 14 residues. V lost 6 bases, J lost 3 bases, and 7 bases stayed unmatched. Looked up from germline, CDR1 is SGHNT and CDR2 is YENEEA. The CDR3 DNA reads as TGTGCCAGCAGTTCCGGGACAGGAAACTACGAGCAGTACTTC. Encoded protein: CASSSGTGNYEQYF.

This chain joins TRBV27 and TRBJ1-6, with a weak D call TRBD1 (5 bases). There are 16 residues in the CDR3. Trimming pared 5 bases from V and 3 bases from J, leaving 14 bases between. Germline-derived CDR1 and CDR2 are MNHEY and SMNVEV (reference sequence). The chain's CDR3 is CASSPDAGIYNSPLHF. The CDR3 DNA reads TGTGCCAGCAGTCCGGACGCAGGGATCTATAATTCACCCCTCCACTTT.

The chain employs TRBV18 and TRBJ2-1; D not certain. Trimming shortened V by 6 bases and J by 0 bases, and 12 bases separated the two germline ends. Germline CDR1 is KGHSH and CDR2 is LQKENI. The CDR3 is 15 residues long. The CDR3 sequence: CASSREAPSYNEQFF. CDR3 sequence (DNA): TGTGCCAGCTCCCGCGAGGCACCCTCCTACAATGAGCAGTTCTTC.

The chain joins TRBV29-1 to TRBJ2-7; D is possibly TRBD1 (7 bases). V lost 5 bases and J 4 bases, leaving 24 bases between the germline ends. The V gene's germline CDR1 is SQVTM and CDR2 ANQGSEA. The CDR3 length is 16 residues. The CDR3 nucleotides are TGCAGCGTTTCAGGGGGGCAGGGGCGAAACTGGTACGAGCAGTACTTC. Protein sequence: CSVSGGQGRNWYEQYF.

The chain recombines TRBV27 with TRBJ2-7; the match to TRBD1 covers 9 bases. Germline assignment: CDR1 MNHEY and CDR2 SMNVEV (reference sequence). CDR3 length: 17 residues. V lost 1 base to trimming and J lost 2 bases; unmatched junction nucleotides: 9. CDR3 DNA sequence: TGTGCCAGCAGTTTATATGTCAGGGACAGGGTCCCCTACGAGCAGTACTTC. This translates into CASSLYVRDRVPYEQYF.

The genes are TRBV25-1 and TRBJ1-1, with 8 positions matching TRBD1. The ends lost 4 bases at V and 4 bases at J; junction bases unmatched: 14. This CDR3 is 17 amino acids long. The germline V gene encodes CDR1 MGHDK and CDR2 SYGVNS. In DNA form, the CDR3 reads TGTGCCAGCAGTGGGCCACCGGGACAGGTGGTGGGCACTGAAGCTTTCTTT. Amino acid sequence: CASSGPPGQVVGTEAFF.

The chain couples TRBV9 to TRBJ2-1, with TRBD1 as a possible D gene (5 bases). CDR3 size: 15 residues. Germline loops: CDR1 SGDLS, CDR2 YYNGEE. V lost 0 bases and J 3 bases, leaving 10 bases between the germline ends. CDR3 coding DNA: TGTGCCAGCAGCGTAGAAGGGGCCATCTACAATGAGCAGTTCTTC. As protein: CASSVEGAIYNEQFF.